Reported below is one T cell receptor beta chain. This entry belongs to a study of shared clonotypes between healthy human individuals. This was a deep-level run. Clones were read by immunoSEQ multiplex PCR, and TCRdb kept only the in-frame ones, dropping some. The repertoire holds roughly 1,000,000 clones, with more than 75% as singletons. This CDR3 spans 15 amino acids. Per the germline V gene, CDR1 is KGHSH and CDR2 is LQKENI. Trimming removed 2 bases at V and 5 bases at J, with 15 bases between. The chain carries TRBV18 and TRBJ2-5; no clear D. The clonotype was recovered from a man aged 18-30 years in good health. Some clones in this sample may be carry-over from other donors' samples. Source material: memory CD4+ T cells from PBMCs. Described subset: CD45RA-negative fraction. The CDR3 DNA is TGTGCCAGCTCACCAGGCGCTCCCCCCGGGGAGACCCAGTACTTC. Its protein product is CASSPGAPPGETQYF.